This is a list of T cell receptor beta chains from one sample in a study of a mutant IDH1 vaccine in newly diagnosed glioma. These receptors' antigens are unknown. Here immunoSEQ multiplex PCR was the method, and the copy in TCRdb shows in-frame clones only, minus some. The profile covers tens of thousands of clones, with about four fifths appearing a single time and more than 5% taken by the ten largest. The starting material was PBMCs, obtained from a glioma patient whose treatment included an IDH1 peptide vaccine. The receptors shown here come from a man aged 40-55 years with glioma. Each CDR3 is given with its conserved first and last residue. D genes are given only for firm matches.

d_gene: -
j_gene: TRBJ2-3
v_gene: TRBV7-7
CDR3aa: CASSLGSGDTQYF

d_gene: -
j_gene: TRBJ2-1
v_gene: TRBV13
CDR3aa: CASSLARLDGGDEQFF

d_gene: TRBD2
j_gene: TRBJ2-7
v_gene: TRBV14
CDR3aa: CASSPRLAGGTYEQYF

d_gene: TRBD1
j_gene: TRBJ1-1
v_gene: TRBV5-6
CDR3aa: CASSGGAGGAFF

d_gene: TRBD1
j_gene: TRBJ1-2
v_gene: TRBV12-5
CDR3aa: CASGFTIPGQGHYYGYTF

d_gene: -
j_gene: TRBJ1-6
v_gene: TRBV2
CDR3aa: CASSGGTMNSPLHF

d_gene: -
j_gene: TRBJ1-2
v_gene: TRBV29-1
CDR3aa: CSVGGQSSYTF

d_gene: -
j_gene: TRBJ2-2
v_gene: TRBV7-2
CDR3aa: CASSDGPGGGELFF

d_gene: -
j_gene: TRBJ2-5
v_gene: TRBV7-8
CDR3aa: CASSLGGAGETQYF

d_gene: -
j_gene: TRBJ2-7
v_gene: TRBV6-5
CDR3aa: CASSYSRAYEQYF

d_gene: -
j_gene: TRBJ2-7
v_gene: TRBV4-2
CDR3aa: CASSQEGPGWYEQYF

d_gene: -
j_gene: TRBJ1-5
v_gene: TRBV19
CDR3aa: CATSWGAYSNQPQHF

d_gene: -
j_gene: TRBJ1-1
v_gene: TRBV29-1
CDR3aa: CSVVVRGTEAFF

d_gene: -
j_gene: TRBJ1-1
v_gene: TRBV6-5
CDR3aa: CASSRRGRTEAFF

d_gene: -
j_gene: TRBJ2-3
v_gene: TRBV15
CDR3aa: CATSRDGGVGTDTQYF

d_gene: -
j_gene: TRBJ2-5
v_gene: TRBV13
CDR3aa: CASSLAPQGTQYF

d_gene: -
j_gene: TRBJ2-7
v_gene: TRBV2
CDR3aa: CASMSGVSEQYF

d_gene: TRBD2
j_gene: TRBJ2-7
v_gene: TRBV4-1
CDR3aa: CASSQDPASGPYEQYF

d_gene: -
j_gene: TRBJ1-1
v_gene: TRBV30
CDR3aa: CAWSPRQLNTEAFF

d_gene: TRBD2
j_gene: TRBJ2-3
v_gene: TRBV5-4
CDR3aa: CASSQGLVSTDTQYF

d_gene: -
j_gene: TRBJ2-6
v_gene: TRBV19
CDR3aa: CASRDLQNSGANVLTF

d_gene: -
j_gene: TRBJ2-7
v_gene: TRBV2
CDR3aa: CASTNIGEQYF

d_gene: -
j_gene: TRBJ1-6
v_gene: TRBV7-8
CDR3aa: CASSQDWGNSPLHF

d_gene: -
j_gene: TRBJ2-2
v_gene: TRBV18
CDR3aa: CASSPSQAHGGELFF

d_gene: -
j_gene: TRBJ1-2
v_gene: TRBV19
CDR3aa: CAAGNRVGGYTF

d_gene: TRBD1
j_gene: TRBJ1-4
v_gene: TRBV5-1
CDR3aa: CASSSGQGVDEKLFF

d_gene: -
j_gene: TRBJ1-1
v_gene: TRBV6-5
CDR3aa: CASSNLQGLITEAFF

d_gene: -
j_gene: TRBJ2-5
v_gene: TRBV4-1
CDR3aa: CASSLLVGLKQETQYF

d_gene: -
j_gene: TRBJ2-7
v_gene: TRBV14
CDR3aa: CASSPQGFEQYF

d_gene: -
j_gene: TRBJ2-6
v_gene: TRBV10-1
CDR3aa: CASSDGNSGANVLTF

d_gene: -
j_gene: TRBJ2-7
v_gene: TRBV7-8
CDR3aa: CASSLGRSYEQYF

d_gene: TRBD1
j_gene: TRBJ1-1
v_gene: TRBV5-1
CDR3aa: CASSPVDRGLTEAFF

d_gene: -
j_gene: TRBJ2-7
v_gene: TRBV2
CDR3aa: CASSESGWRYEQYF

d_gene: TRBD1
j_gene: TRBJ2-7
v_gene: TRBV13
CDR3aa: CASSFTGGSYEQYF

d_gene: TRBD1
j_gene: TRBJ2-2
v_gene: TRBV19
CDR3aa: CASSFRQGGTGELFF

d_gene: TRBD1
j_gene: TRBJ2-3
v_gene: TRBV6-1
CDR3aa: CASSEDGTGTDTQYF

d_gene: -
j_gene: TRBJ2-5
v_gene: TRBV14
CDR3aa: CASSQDVEETQYF

d_gene: -
j_gene: TRBJ2-5
v_gene: TRBV18
CDR3aa: CASSPTAGRLETQYF

d_gene: -
j_gene: TRBJ2-7
v_gene: TRBV7-9
CDR3aa: CASSHDVSYEQYF

d_gene: -
j_gene: TRBJ1-1
v_gene: TRBV6-6
CDR3aa: CASKMDSSNTEAFF

d_gene: -
j_gene: TRBJ1-6
v_gene: TRBV5-8
CDR3aa: CASSFVQANSPLHF

d_gene: -
j_gene: TRBJ1-1
v_gene: TRBV2
CDR3aa: CASILGGGDTEAFF